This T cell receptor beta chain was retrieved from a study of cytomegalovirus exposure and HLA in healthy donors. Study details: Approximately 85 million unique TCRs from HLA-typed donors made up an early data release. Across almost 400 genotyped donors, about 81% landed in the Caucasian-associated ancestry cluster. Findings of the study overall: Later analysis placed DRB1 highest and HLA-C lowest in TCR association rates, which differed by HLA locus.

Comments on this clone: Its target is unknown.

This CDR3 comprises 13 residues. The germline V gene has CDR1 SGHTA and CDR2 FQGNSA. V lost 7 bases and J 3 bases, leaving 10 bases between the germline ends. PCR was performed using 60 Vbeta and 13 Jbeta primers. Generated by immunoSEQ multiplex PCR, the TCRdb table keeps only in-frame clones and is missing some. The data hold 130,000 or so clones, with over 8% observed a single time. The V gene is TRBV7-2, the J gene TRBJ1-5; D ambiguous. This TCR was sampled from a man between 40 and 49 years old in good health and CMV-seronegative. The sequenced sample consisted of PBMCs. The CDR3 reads CASTNSVNQPQHF. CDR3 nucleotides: TGTGCCAGCACCAATTCAGTCAATCAGCCCCAGCATTTT. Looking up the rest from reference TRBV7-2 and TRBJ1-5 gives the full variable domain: GAGVSQSPSNKVTEKGKDVELRCDPISGHTALYWYRQSLGQGLEFLIYFQGNSAPDKSGLPSDRFSAERTGGSVSTLTIQRTQQEDSAVYLCASTNSVNQPQHFGDGTRLSIL.